These 20 T cell receptor beta chains were all obtained from the same sample, sequenced in a study of T-cell reconstitution after alpha-beta-depleted transplantation in children (dated by TCRdb to about 2016). The library was obtained by PCR. Sequencing took place on an Illumina HiSeq 2500. TCR library preparation used molecular barcoding, with unique molecular identifiers applied to normalize quantification of the TCRbeta repertoire. TCRdb applied fastp at Q25 and MiXCR to the public reads, then kept only in-frame beta chains. CDR3 protein sequences are deduplicated, and each keeps its most common genes and DNA. The sample records almost 400,000 distinct CDR3 sequences, 20% of which are singletons. Around 4% of the sample is in the top ten clones. Here the sequenced sample was PBMCs from the stem cell graft donor, taken from the stem cell graft. The receptors come from a human donor who donated a stem cell graft to a child with acute myeloid leukemia.

CDR3 sequence (DNA): TGTGCCAGCAGTTGGGGGCCGACTGCCGGCGCCGGGGAGCTGTTTTTT. This translates into CASSWGPTAGAGELFF. This chain connects TRBV12-3 or TRBV12-4 to TRBJ2-2; TRBD1 might be the D (6 bases). This CDR3 comprises 16 residues. V was shortened by 4 bases and J by 6 bases, with 18 bases between the two germline ends.

This clonotype was picked up a small number of times. J is TRBJ2-2 and V is TRBV4-3; a possible D gene is TRBD2 (6 bases). Germline V lookup: CDR1 LGHNA, CDR2 YSLEER. Trimming removed 1 base at V and 5 bases at J, with 11 bases between. This CDR3 region has 15 residues. CDR3 sequence: CASSQVGGMTGELFF. DNA for the CDR3: TGCGCCAGCAGCCAAGTAGGCGGGATGACCGGGGAGCTGTTTTTT.

The genes are TRBV27 and TRBJ2-5; 10 nucleotides line up with TRBD2. Trimming took 4 bases from V and 1 from J; bases not matched to a gene: 3. This CDR3 has 15 residues. Germline CDR1 MNHEY, CDR2 SMNVEV (reference sequence). The CDR3 DNA sequence: TGTGCCAGCAGTTATACTAGCGGGACCCAAGAGACCCAGTACTTC. Its protein product is CASSYTSGTQETQYF.

The chain uses TRBV20-1 and TRBJ2-1, with D uncertain. Trimming removed 0 bases from V and 5 bases from J, with 8 bases in between. Germline CDR1 reads DFQATT; CDR2 reads SNEGSKA (reference sequence). The CDR3 covers 13 residues. The CDR3 DNA reads as TGCAGTGCTAGAGAGGGCCAAAACAATGAGCAGTTCTTC. This gives the protein CSAREGQNNEQFF.

This clonotype was picked up a small number of times. The chain carries TRBV24-1 and TRBJ2-3, with TRBD1 matching over 8 bases. CDR1 is KGHDR and CDR2 is SFDVKD in the germline V gene. The junction had 7 bases not matched to a gene; V was cut back by 3 bases and J by 3 bases. CDR3 length equals 16 residues. The chain's CDR3 is CATSDTTGAGTDTQYF. CDR3 in DNA: TGTGCCACCAGTGATACGACAGGGGCGGGGACAGATACGCAGTATTTT.

This clonotype appeared once. The chain joins TRBV12-3 or TRBV12-4 to TRBJ2-1; no reliable D call. This CDR3 is 16 amino acids long. V lost 3 bases to trimming and J lost 4 bases, with 16 bases between them. CDR3: CASSFAAEMLYNEQFF. In DNA, the CDR3 is TGTGCCAGCAGTTTCGCGGCGGAGATGCTTTACAATGAGCAGTTCTTC.

The rearrangement joins TRBV12-3 or TRBV12-4 to TRBJ2-1, with TRBD2 matching over 7 bases. The CDR3 contains 17 residues. V lost 7 bases, J lost 6 bases, and 18 bases stayed unmatched. Here the CDR3 reads CASTQWEGPGPINEQFF. CDR3 coding DNA: TGTGCCAGCACCCAATGGGAGGGACCTGGCCCTATCAATGAGCAGTTCTTC.

This clonotype occurred many times. J is TRBJ1-1 and V is TRBV4-2; D possibly corresponds to TRBD1 (6 bases). Germline CDR1 reads LGHNA; CDR2 reads YNFKEQ. V was trimmed by 1 base and J by 2 bases, leaving 11 bases between them. The CDR3 sequence is 15 residues long. DNA of the CDR3: TGTGCCAGCAGCCAAGTTCACAGGGAAAACACTGAAGCTTTCTTT. It yields the protein CASSQVHRENTEAFF.

This chain uses TRBV7-3 with TRBJ2-6; D not certain. The CDR3 runs to 15 residues. Trimming left V 2 bases short and J 2 bases short, with 7 bases between. CDR1 is SGHTA, CDR2 FQGTGA, per germline. CDR3 amino acids: CASSLRDPGANVLTF. DNA of the CDR3: TGTGCCAGCAGCTTACGAGACCCTGGGGCCAACGTCCTGACTTTC.

At least ten counts were recorded for this clonotype. The gene calls are TRBV29-1 and TRBJ2-5; 10 positions match TRBD2. After removal of 7 bases from V and 6 bases from J, the junction contained 5 bases not matched to a gene. Germline V CDR1 and CDR2: SQVTM, ANQGSEA. CDR3 size: 12 residues. The chain's CDR3 is CSADSGGKTQYF. Written as DNA, the CDR3 is TGCAGCGCCGATAGCGGGGGGAAGACCCAGTACTTC.

V and J are TRBV25-1 and TRBJ2-5, with 8 bases lining up with TRBD2. CDR3 size: 16 residues. Per germline, CDR1 MGHDK and CDR2 SYGVNS. With 5 bases clipped from V and 5 bases from J, the junction kept 13 bases outside the gene matches. DNA for the CDR3: TGTGCCAGCAGTCAACCTAAAGCGGGAGTGCGGGAGACCCAGTACTTC. Amino acid sequence: CASSQPKAGVRETQYF.

The V and J genes are TRBV28 and TRBJ1-3; D is unclear. The CDR3 covers 14 residues. Germline CDR1 reads MDHEN; CDR2 reads SYDVKM. V was shortened by 6 bases and J by 3 bases, with 12 bases between the two germline ends. CDR3 nucleotides: TGTGCCAGCAGCCTCGTGGGTGGTGGAAACACCATATATTTT. Residues: CASSLVGGGNTIYF.

The chain recombines TRBV28 with TRBJ2-5, with 9 bases lining up with TRBD2. This CDR3 contains 15 residues. J gave up 5 bases and V 0 bases, and 4 bases lay outside the gene matches. CDR1 is MDHEN, CDR2 SYDVKM, per germline. The CDR3 protein is CASSLWSSGTETQYF. As DNA, the CDR3 is TGTGCCAGCAGTTTATGGTCTAGCGGGACGGAGACCCAGTACTTC.

The CDR3 DNA reads TGCAGCGTTGTGGGGACTGTTTACAATGAGCAGTTCTTC. This translates into CSVVGTVYNEQFF. The chain couples TRBV29-1 to TRBJ2-1; a possible D gene is TRBD2 (6 bases). The germline CDR1 and CDR2 sequences are SQVTM and ANQGSEA. Trimming removed 4 bases at V and 4 bases at J, with 11 bases between. The CDR3 is 13 amino acids.

The table lists this clonotype with a few counts. The chain joins TRBV6-5 to TRBJ1-1; 8 bases are a match to TRBD1. CDR3 length: 12 residues. The germline gives CDR1 MNHEY, CDR2 SVGAGI. V shed 2 bases and J 10 bases; nucleotides not matched to a gene: 3. The CDR3 protein is CASSYSTGGAFF. Written as DNA, the CDR3 is TGTGCCAGCAGTTACAGCACAGGGGGAGCTTTCTTT.

This clonotype was observed a few times. The CDR3 region has the DNA TGTGCCAGCGGTAGGTCAAACCCTAGTCGGTACTTC. This translates into CASGRSNPSRYF. V gene TRBV6-1 combines with J gene TRBJ2-7; no reliable D call. The CDR3 covers 12 residues. The V gene lost 8 bases and the J gene lost 12 bases, with 20 bases spanning the gap. Germline V lookup: CDR1 MNHNS, CDR2 SASEGT.

This clonotype is a singleton in its sample. The V call is TRBV12-3 or TRBV12-4, the J call TRBJ2-2, with D maybe TRBD1 (7 bases). Deletions cut 5 bases from V and 4 bases from J, with 14 bases between. The CDR3 totals 15 residues. CDR3 sequence: CASSGRGVVTGELFF. CDR3 bases: TGTGCCAGCAGTGGCAGGGGGGTGGTCACCGGGGAGCTGTTTTTT.

The genes are TRBV9 and TRBJ2-2; D possibly corresponds to TRBD2 (5 bases). The CDR3 is made up of 16 amino acids. V was trimmed by 3 bases and J by 2 bases, leaving 14 bases between them. Germline loops: CDR1 SGDLS, CDR2 YYNGEE. Here the CDR3 reads CASSARGSVNTGELFF. As DNA, the CDR3 is TGTGCCAGCAGCGCTCGTGGTAGCGTCAACACCGGGGAGCTGTTTTTT. Supplemented by reference TRBV9 and TRBJ2-2, the full variable domain reads DSGVTQTPKHLITATGQRVTLRCSPRSGDLSVYWYQQSLDQGLQFLIQYYNGEERAKGNILERFSAQQFPDLHSELNLSSLELGDSALYFCASSARGSVNTGELFFGEGSRLTVL.

A word on this clonotype: This may arise from a read error, as a much more abundant clone is one base away. The conserved phenylalanine or tryptophan normally closing the CDR3 is absent here, so this likely arose from a read error. This chain links TRBV10-2 with TRBJ1-6; 7 bases are shared with TRBD1. Germline trimming cut 10 bases from V and 7 bases from J; bases unmatched to any gene: 13. Looked up from germline, CDR1 is WSHSY and CDR2 is SAAADI. The CDR3 loop spans 15 amino acids. CDR3 coding DNA: TGCGCCACCAAGGGACAGAGACTAGGGAATTCACCCCTCCACTGT. It specifies CATKGQRLGNSPLHC.

The chain employs TRBV5-4 and TRBJ2-1, with TRBD2 identical over 9 bases. Trimming removed 4 bases from V and 9 bases from J; junction bases left unmatched: 14. The germline V gene has CDR1 SGHNT and CDR2 YYREEE (reference sequence). This CDR3 is built from 16 residues. CDR3 loop: CASSPPVAGDGGEQFF. CDR3 nucleotide sequence: TGTGCCAGCAGCCCCCCGGTAGCGGGAGATGGGGGTGAGCAGTTCTTC.